The 10 T cell receptor beta chains below were found in one sample sequenced in a study of human T cells and chemical hapten exposure. TCRdb called the RACE reads again in MiXCR, with one record for every CDR3 protein. The table has 300,000 to 400,000 distinct CDR3 sequences, approximately 5.1% seen once. Time point reported: pre-sensitization, week 0. The sample's treatment: therapeutic diphenylcyclopropenone sensitization with weekly scalp DPC. Sequenced here: whole blood, sampled in connection with sensitization to the hapten diphenylcyclopropenone (DPC). The receptors stem from a woman aged 50 to 60 with alopecia areata. Some clones in this sample may be carry-over from other donors' samples.

This clonotype was recorded many times. The CDR3 DNA follows: TGCGCCAGCAGCCAAACCGGGACTAGTAGTGAGCAGTTCTTC. Translation gives CASSQTGTSSEQFF. The chain links TRBV4-3 to TRBJ2-1, with 8 positions matching TRBD2. Germline trimming cut 2 bases from V and 9 bases from J; bases unmatched to any gene: 6. Germline V CDR1 and CDR2: LGHNA, YSLEER. This CDR3 has 14 amino acids.

This clonotype was detected many times. A junction end diverges from the germline sequence, so it may reflect a read error. V gene TRBV7-3 combines with J gene TRBJ1-1, with 9 bases matching TRBD1. Looked up from germline, CDR1 is SGHTA and CDR2 is FQGTGA. The CDR3 sequence is 13 residues long. The CDR3 here is CASSRDRDTEAFF. CDR3 bases: TGCGCCAGCAGCCGGGACAGGGACACTGAAGCTTTCTTT.

There are a few counts of this clonotype. The chain links TRBV28 to TRBJ1-5; D is undetermined. CDR1 is MDHEN and CDR2 is SYDVKM in the germline V gene. Trimming pared 6 bases from V and 0 bases from J, leaving 12 bases between. The CDR3 totals 15 residues. CDR3 protein: CASSLLVTSNQPQHF. CDR3 DNA sequence: TGTGCCAGCAGCCTTCTTGTGACTAGCAATCAGCCCCAGCATTTT.

The rearrangement joins TRBV20-1 to TRBJ2-1, with a possible D match to TRBD2 (6 bases). The CDR3 consists of 14 residues. Trimming left V 0 bases short and J 4 bases short, with 10 bases between. The germline gives CDR1 DFQATT, CDR2 SNEGSKA (reference sequence). The CDR3 nucleotides are TGCAGTGCTAGAGAGGAGCGGGTATACAATGAGCAGTTCTTC. Its translation: CSAREERVYNEQFF.

The rearrangement links TRBV7-8 to TRBJ1-4; 7 bases line up with TRBD1. The CDR3 covers 16 residues. Per the germline V gene, CDR1 is SGHVS and CDR2 is FQNEAQ. V lost 6 bases to trimming and J lost 3 bases; unmatched junction nucleotides: 10. The CDR3 nucleotides read TGTGCCAGCAGTCTACAGGGGATTAGGCCTAATGAAAAACTGTTTTTT. It translates to CASSLQGIRPNEKLFF.

As for this clonotype: A much bigger clone sits one base away, suggesting this may be a read error. The chain has TRBV28 and TRBJ1-1; D might be TRBD1 (6 bases). The germline V and J ends were trimmed by 6 bases and 8 bases, with 16 bases remaining between them. Looked up from germline, CDR1 is MDHEN and CDR2 is SYDVKM. The CDR3 is 13 residues long. As DNA, the CDR3 is TGTGCCAGCAGCTCTGTTAACAGGGAAGAAGCTTTCTTT. Its translation is CASSSVNREEAFF.

This clonotype was seen repeatedly, ten times or more. This chain links TRBV29-1 with TRBJ2-5; 7 positions agree with TRBD2. V dropped 3 bases and J dropped 5; count of bases not matched to a gene: 3. The germline V gene has CDR1 SQVTM and CDR2 ANQGSEA. The CDR3 runs to 12 residues. The CDR3 spells CSVDSAGETQYF. For the CDR3, the DNA is TGCAGCGTTGACTCAGCGGGGGAGACCCAGTACTTC.

Points on this clonotype: Since a much larger clone is just one base distant, this may be a read error. V usage is TRBV20-1 and J usage is TRBJ2-3, with D possibly matching TRBD2 (5 bases). CDR1 and CDR2 from the germline V gene are DFQATT and SNEGSKA (reference sequence). There are 16 residues in the CDR3. V was pared by 0 bases and J by 0 bases, with 13 bases between. Written as DNA, the CDR3 is TGCAGTGCTAGAGATCCCGGCGGGCTAAGCACAGATACGCAGTATTTT. Translating it yields CSARDPGGLSTDTQYF.

The chain has TRBV5-5 and TRBJ1-5; unclear D gene. The CDR3 runs 12 residues. Deletions cut 2 bases from V and 9 bases from J, with 9 bases between. CDR1 and CDR2 (germline): SGHKS, YYEKEE (reference sequence). CDR3 nucleotides: TGTGCCAGCAGCTTAATGGGTTGGCCCCAGCATTTT. As protein: CASSLMGWPQHF. Full variable domain (remainder filled in from reference TRBV5-5 and TRBJ1-5): DAGVTQSPTHLIKTRGQQVTLRCSPISGHKSVSWYQQVLGQGPQFIFQYYEKEERGRGNFPDRFSARQFPNYSSELNVNALLLGDSALYLCASSLMGWPQHFGDGTRLSIL.

This clonotype came up a few times. This chain uses TRBV27 with TRBJ1-2; D gene ambiguous. The germline CDR1 and CDR2 sequences are MNHEY and SMNVEV (reference sequence). Trimming cost V 3 bases and J 7 bases, with 12 bases left between them. The CDR3 is 13 amino acids. In DNA, the CDR3 is TGTGCCAGCAGTTTGGTTCAGTACGGTGGCTACACCTTC. Protein product: CASSLVQYGGYTF.